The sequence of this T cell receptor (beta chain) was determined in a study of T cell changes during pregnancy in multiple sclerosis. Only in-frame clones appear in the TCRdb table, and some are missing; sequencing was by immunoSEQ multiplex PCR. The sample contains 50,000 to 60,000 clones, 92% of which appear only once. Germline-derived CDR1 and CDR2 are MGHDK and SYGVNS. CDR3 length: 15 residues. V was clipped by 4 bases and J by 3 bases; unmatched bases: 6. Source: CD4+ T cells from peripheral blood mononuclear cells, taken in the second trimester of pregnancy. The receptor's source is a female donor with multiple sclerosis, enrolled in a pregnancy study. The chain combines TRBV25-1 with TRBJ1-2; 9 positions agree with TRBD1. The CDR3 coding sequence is TGTGCCAGCAGTGCCCCGGGACAGGGCTACTATGGCTACACCTTC. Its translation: CASSAPGQGYYGYTF.